This T cell receptor beta chain was documented in a study of metastatic and nonmetastatic thyroid tumors. About the study: Repertoire comparisons spanned blood and tumor or nodule tissue from malignant and benign thyroid patients.

Patients had received no treatment of any kind before thyroid surgery. Within the sample, this clone is medium-sized. The antigen remains unidentified. Study-wide results and caveats: Malignant thyroid tumors reportedly exceeded benign nodules significantly in TCR beta diversity, with the difference appearing in blood and tumor.

In the original analysis: CDR3 was compared across clinicopathological groups, and the resulting differences were used to build a distant-metastasis classifier for papillary thyroid cancer. Using MiXCR, TCRdb reanalyzed the PCR reads. The V and J calls were determined by TCRdb, not by the authors. The sample holds 9,000 to 13,000 clones, about 31% seen once. The material sequenced was tumor tissue. The sequence came from a female donor with papillary thyroid cancer or a benign thyroid nodule (not recorded which). Some clones in this sample may be carry-over from other donors' samples.

The CDR3 is CASRGPPDYGYTF. The CDR3 nucleotides read TGTGCCAGCAGGGGGCCCCCGGACTATGGCTACACCTTC. The chain has TRBV6-1 and TRBJ1-2, with TRBD1 as a possible D gene (5 bases). The germline V gene has CDR1 MNHNS and CDR2 SASEGT. The CDR3 length is 13 residues. Trimming left V 6 bases short and J 3 bases short, with 11 bases between.